The 26 T cell receptor beta chains below were found in one sample sequenced in a study of blood T cell repertoires in COVID-19. Sequencing was performed with immunoSEQ multiplex PCR; in TCRdb, only in-frame clones are kept and a portion is missing. In the table there are about 210,000 clones, 75% to 90% of which are singletons. Source material: peripheral blood. Receptors originate from a woman aged 35 to 49 with acute or convalescent COVID-19.

The chain carries TRBV4-1 and TRBJ1-1, with D unresolved. This CDR3 is 16 amino acids long. V lost 0 bases and J lost 3, with 14 bases in between. Germline CDR1 and CDR2: MGHRA and YSYEKL. CDR3 loop: CASSQEKGRVYTEAFF. CDR3 coding DNA: TGCGCCAGCAGCCAAGAGAAAGGGCGGGTTTACACTGAAGCTTTCTTT.

This clone was detected only once. The rearrangement joins TRBV5-1 to TRBJ1-2; tentatively, D is TRBD1 (5 bases). Germline V gene lookup returns CDR1 SGHRS and CDR2 YFSETQ. This CDR3 spans 15 amino acids. Trimming shortened V by 1 base and J by 4 bases, and 14 bases separated the two germline ends. The CDR3 nucleotides read TGCGCCAGCAGCTTGTATTCAGGGAAGGGCTATGGCTACACCTTC. Its translation: CASSLYSGKGYGYTF.

The rearrangement links TRBV3-1 (or the pseudogene TRBV3-2) to TRBJ1-2; weak D call: TRBD1 (6 bases). CDR1 is LGHDT, CDR2 YNNKEL, per germline (reference sequence). V was clipped by 7 bases and J by 2 bases, with 14 bases between them. The CDR3 contains 14 residues. The CDR3 here is CASKQAGANYGYTF. The CDR3 region has the DNA TGTGCCAGCAAGCAGGCAGGGGCCAACTATGGCTACACCTTC.

In DNA form, the CDR3 reads TGTGCCAGCTCACCAACCCGCCAGGGGGCAAGGACAGATACGCAGTATTTT. Translated: CASSPTRQGARTDTQYF. The rearrangement links TRBV18 to TRBJ2-3, with TRBD1 identical over 8 bases. V was pared by 2 bases and J by 3 bases, with 10 bases of the junction left unmatched. This CDR3 contains 17 residues. Per germline, CDR1 KGHSH and CDR2 LQKENI.

The rearrangement links TRBV9 to TRBJ1-4, with D maybe TRBD1 (6 bases). Deletions cut 5 bases from V and 3 bases from J, with 17 bases between. The length of the CDR3 is 16 residues. The V gene's germline CDR1 is SGDLS and CDR2 YYNGEE. Written as DNA, the CDR3 is TGTGCCAGCAGTCCTAATGCCGGACAGTCTAATGAAAAACTGTTTTTT. It codes for CASSPNAGQSNEKLFF.

V gene TRBV9 combines with J gene TRBJ1-2; no clear D gene. Germline loops: CDR1 SGDLS, CDR2 YYNGEE. The CDR3 totals 15 residues. Trimming removed 0 bases at V and 8 bases at J, with 17 bases between. The CDR3 nucleotides read TGTGCCAGCAGCGTAGCTAGCGACGGTCGCCTAGGCTACACCTTC. Translated: CASSVASDGRLGYTF.

The V gene is TRBV11-2, the J gene TRBJ1-1; perhaps TRBD1 as D (6 bases). CDR3 length: 14 amino acids. Trimming took off 5 bases at V and 6 bases at J, with 16 bases between the two ends. The germline CDR1 and CDR2 sequences are SGHAT and FQNNGV. The CDR3 loop is CASSGLTGRSEAFF. CDR3 sequence (DNA): TGTGCCAGCAGCGGCTTGACAGGAAGATCTGAAGCTTTCTTT.

The rearrangement links TRBV5-4 to TRBJ1-2; D not certain. Germline V gives CDR1 SGHNT, CDR2 YYREEE (reference sequence). The CDR3 is made up of 13 amino acids. Trimming removed 4 bases from V and 5 bases from J, with 12 bases in between. The CDR3 loop is CASSPPRDYGYTF. CDR3 bases: TGTGCCAGCAGCCCCCCGAGAGATTATGGCTACACCTTC.

J is TRBJ1-3 and V is TRBV14; D remains unclear. The CDR3 covers 15 residues. V was clipped by 3 bases and J by 2 bases, with 11 bases between them. Germline V gene data show CDR1 as SGHDN and CDR2 as FVKESK. CDR3 loop: CASSHRPAPGNTIYF. The CDR3 coding sequence is TGTGCCAGCAGCCACAGGCCGGCTCCTGGAAACACCATATATTTT.

This clone was seen once. The V and J genes are TRBV7-2 and TRBJ2-3; TRBD2 matches at 11 bases. Germline CDR1 reads SGHTA; CDR2 reads FQGNSA. J was trimmed by 4 bases and V by 1 base; bases with no gene match: 1. The CDR3 has 15 amino acids. CDR3 sequence: CASSLDSGGADTQYF. Written as DNA, the CDR3 is TGTGCCAGCAGCTTAGATAGCGGGGGGGCAGATACGCAGTATTTT.

The genes are TRBV12-5 and TRBJ1-1, with D perhaps matching TRBD1 (6 bases). Germline CDR1 and CDR2: LGHNT and FRNRAP. The CDR3 extends over 14 amino acids. The CDR3 is CAGSPGDKETEAFF. In nucleotides, the CDR3 is TGTGCCGGGTCCCCAGGGGATAAGGAAACTGAAGCTTTCTTT.

This chain joins TRBV2 and TRBJ1-2; TRBD1 aligns across 9 bases. V lost 5 bases, J lost 8 bases, and 15 bases stayed unmatched. The CDR3 runs to 16 residues. Germline-derived CDR1 and CDR2 are SNHLY and FYNNEI. DNA for the CDR3: TGTGCCAGCAGTCCGCCGGGACAGGGTCGCTCGGGCGGCTACACCTTC. Residues: CASSPPGQGRSGGYTF.

The chain recombines TRBV12-3 or TRBV12-4 with TRBJ2-1; D might be TRBD1 (6 bases). V gave up 7 bases and J gave up 5 bases, with 9 bases separating them. The CDR3 length is 12 residues. The CDR3 loop reads CASKGQHNEQFF. The CDR3 nucleotides are TGTGCCAGCAAAGGACAGCACAATGAGCAGTTCTTC.

This clone was detected only once. V is TRBV7-9 and J is TRBJ2-1, with 7 bases identical to TRBD1. CDR1 is SEHNR and CDR2 is FQNEAQ in the germline V gene (reference sequence). Germline trimming cut 7 bases from V and 3 bases from J; bases unmatched to any gene: 9. CDR3 length: 15 amino acids. The CDR3 nucleotides read TGTGCCAGCACCTTCCCGGGACAGATCTACAATGAGCAGTTCTTC. Translated: CASTFPGQIYNEQFF.

The chain employs TRBV5-5 and TRBJ1-2, with 9 bases fitting TRBD1. Germline CDR1 reads SGHKS; CDR2 reads YYEKEE (reference sequence). The CDR3 is 14 amino acids. With 0 bases clipped from V and 6 bases from J, the junction kept 3 bases outside the gene matches. The CDR3 DNA sequence: TGTGCCAGCAGCTTGGAGGACAGGGGCGATGGCTACACCTTC. It encodes CASSLEDRGDGYTF.

This chain uses TRBV11-2 with TRBJ1-5, with D possibly being TRBD1 (5 bases). CDR1 is SGHAT, CDR2 FQNNGV, per germline. V gave up 1 base and J gave up 0 bases, with 10 bases separating them. CDR3 size: 16 residues. The CDR3 DNA reads TGTGCCAGCAGCTTAGGCGGGGGATATAGCAATCAGCCCCAGCATTTT. Translated, it gives CASSLGGGYSNQPQHF.

The V gene is TRBV24-1, the J gene TRBJ1-2; D is possibly TRBD1 (5 bases). V lost 1 base to trimming and J lost 7 bases, with 15 bases between them. Germline V CDR1 and CDR2: KGHDR, SFDVKD. The CDR3 consists of 15 residues. In nucleotides, the CDR3 is TGTGCCACCAGTGATTTTGCGGGACCCAGCGTTGGCTACACCTTC. Its protein is CATSDFAGPSVGYTF.

The chain carries TRBV18 and TRBJ1-2; 10 nucleotides agree with TRBD1. The trim removed 6 bases at V and 6 bases at J, leaving 10 bases unmatched. The germline CDR1 and CDR2 sequences are KGHSH and LQKENI. This CDR3 spans 15 amino acids. The chain's CDR3 is CASSAQGTGDHGYTF. Here the CDR3 DNA reads TGTGCCAGCTCCGCGCAGGGGACAGGGGACCATGGCTACACCTTC.

The chain has TRBV18 and TRBJ2-1; tentatively, D is TRBD2 (5 bases). V was cut by 6 bases and J by 9 bases, with 12 bases left in between. CDR1 is KGHSH, CDR2 LQKENI, per germline. CDR3 length: 12 amino acids. CDR3 residues: CASSDLEGEQFF. The DNA of the CDR3 is TGTGCCAGCTCTGACCTTGAGGGTGAGCAGTTCTTC.

The rearrangement joins TRBV6-6 to TRBJ1-4; the D is unclear. CDR1 is MNHNY, CDR2 SVGAGI, per germline (reference sequence). Trimming shortened V by 1 base and J by 8 bases, and 8 bases separated the two germline ends. The CDR3 covers 13 residues. The CDR3 region has the DNA TGTGCCAGCAGTTACTTCAGAGGGGAAAAACTGTTTTTT. Protein product: CASSYFRGEKLFF.

The count of this clone is one. The chain joins TRBV5-1 to TRBJ2-5; TRBD1 matches 8 bases. Trimming at V came to 4 bases and at J to 2 bases, leaving 4 bases not matched to a gene. Germline-derived CDR1 and CDR2 are SGHRS and YFSETQ. The CDR3 has 14 amino acids. The DNA of the CDR3 is TGCGCCAGCAGCCCCCGGACAGGGCAAGAGACCCAGTACTTC. Encoded protein: CASSPRTGQETQYF. The full variable domain, rest sourced from reference TRBV5-1 and TRBJ2-5, is KAGVTQTPRYLIKTRGQQVTLSCSPISGHRSVSWYQQTPGQGLQFLFEYFSETQRNKGNFPGRFSGRQFSNSRSEMNVSTLELGDSALYLCASSPRTGQETQYFGPGTRLLVL.

This sequence joins TRBV7-8 and TRBJ2-5; maybe TRBD1 (6 bases). The V gene lost 5 bases and the J gene lost 4 bases, with 26 bases spanning the gap. The CDR3 is 18 amino acids. CDR1 is SGHVS and CDR2 is FQNEAQ in the germline V gene. The CDR3 loop reads CASSPRGGGRVVRETQYF. CDR3 nucleotide sequence: TGTGCCAGCAGCCCTAGAGGGGGTGGCAGGGTGGTAAGAGAGACCCAGTACTTC.

This clone was recorded once. The chain links TRBV30 to TRBJ1-6, with 8 bases lining up with TRBD1. Per germline, CDR1 GTSNPN and CDR2 SVGIG (reference sequence). This CDR3 is 14 amino acids long. V shed 2 bases and J 6 bases; nucleotides not matched to a gene: 3. The CDR3 DNA follows: TGTGCCTGGAGTACCGGACAGGGTAATTCACCCCTCCACTTT. This gives the protein CAWSTGQGNSPLHF. The full variable domain, rest sourced from reference TRBV30 and TRBJ1-6, is SQTIHQWPATLVQPVGSPLSLECTVEGTSNPNLYWYRQAAGRGLQLLFYSVGIGQISSEVPQNLSASRPQDRQFILSSKKLLLSDSGFYLCAWSTGQGNSPLHFGNGTRLTVT.

The V gene is TRBV27, the J gene TRBJ2-3; TRBD2 matches at 10 bases. Germline values: CDR1 MNHEY, CDR2 SMNVEV (reference sequence). V dropped 1 base and J dropped 2; count of bases not matched to a gene: 6. The CDR3 runs 17 residues. This CDR3 is CASSLFERGGITDTQYF. For the CDR3, the DNA is TGTGCCAGCAGTTTATTCGAGCGGGGGGGCATCACAGATACGCAGTATTTT.

J is TRBJ1-1 and V is TRBV28; 7 bases agree with TRBD1. This CDR3 has 16 residues. Germline CDR1 reads MDHEN; CDR2 reads SYDVKM. V shed 1 base and J 1 base; nucleotides not matched to a gene: 6. CDR3 loop: CASSLFGTVQNTEAFF. CDR3 coding DNA: TGTGCCAGCAGTTTATTCGGGACAGTACAGAACACTGAAGCTTTCTTT.

J is TRBJ2-7 and V is TRBV5-5, with a tentative D call TRBD2 (6 bases). This CDR3 is built from 15 residues. Germline V CDR1 and CDR2: SGHKS, YYEKEE (reference sequence). Trimming removed 0 bases from V and 0 bases from J, with 10 bases in between. The CDR3 nucleotides are TGTGCCAGCAGCTTGGTTGGGGGGAGCTCCTACGAGCAGTACGTC. It yields the protein CASSLVGGSSYEQYV.